This T cell receptor (beta chain) was sequenced during a study of T cell responses to AZD1222 COVID-19 vaccine. Study-level results: Close to half of all spike-specific TCRs reportedly target regions of the variants that are unmutated. Seropositive AZD1222 recipients at baseline numbered only 5 or 6. Spike-specific TCR breadth and depth grew following two AZD1222 doses. Donors, mostly white British, included more females; clonal diversity was possibly underestimated.

Profiled with immunoSEQ multiplex PCR; TCRdb holds only in-frame clones, not every one. The sample records some 94,000 clones, approximately 92% being singletons. V trimming: 2 bases; J trimming: 7 bases; junction bases outside the gene matches: 7. This CDR3 is built from 15 residues. Germline CDR1 is KGHDR and CDR2 is SFDVKD. Regarding this clone: Its matching antigen is unknown.

The receptor's source is an adult in good health. This chain links TRBV24-1 with TRBJ2-1; TRBD2 agrees at 7 bases. Sequenced material: peripheral blood, taken on day 0 of AZD1222 vaccination. The CDR3: CATSDWREIGNEQFF. The CDR3 DNA sequence: TGTGCCACCAGTGATTGGCGGGAGATAGGTAATGAGCAGTTCTTC.